This T cell receptor (beta chain) was retrieved from a study of blood T cell repertoires in COVID-19. Study summary: Recovery among Cohort 3 donors was established by two negative PCRs, clearance, or symptom resolution. PBMCs, B-cell-depleted T cells, or T cells provided the cDNA or gDNA that made up the material.

The CDR3 extends over 15 amino acids. Trimming shortened V by 2 bases and J by 6 bases, and 14 bases separated the two germline ends. Germline V CDR1 and CDR2: MNHNS, SASEGT. Sequencing was performed with immunoSEQ multiplex PCR; in TCRdb, only in-frame clones are kept and a portion is missing. The table includes 200,000 to 250,000 clones, approximately 87% detected once. Assignment of participants to cohorts was predicated upon participant-reported clinical history. V gene TRBV6-1 combines with J gene TRBJ1-5; D unresolved. The specimen sequenced was PBMCs or T cells enriched from blood (not recorded which). The clonotype was recovered from a woman aged 45-60 years in a cohort exposed to, infected with or recovered from COVID-19 (not recorded which). This chain's CDR3 is CASSELAWYSQPQHF. The CDR3 DNA reads TGTGCCAGCAGTGAATTAGCCTGGTATAGTCAGCCCCAGCATTTT.